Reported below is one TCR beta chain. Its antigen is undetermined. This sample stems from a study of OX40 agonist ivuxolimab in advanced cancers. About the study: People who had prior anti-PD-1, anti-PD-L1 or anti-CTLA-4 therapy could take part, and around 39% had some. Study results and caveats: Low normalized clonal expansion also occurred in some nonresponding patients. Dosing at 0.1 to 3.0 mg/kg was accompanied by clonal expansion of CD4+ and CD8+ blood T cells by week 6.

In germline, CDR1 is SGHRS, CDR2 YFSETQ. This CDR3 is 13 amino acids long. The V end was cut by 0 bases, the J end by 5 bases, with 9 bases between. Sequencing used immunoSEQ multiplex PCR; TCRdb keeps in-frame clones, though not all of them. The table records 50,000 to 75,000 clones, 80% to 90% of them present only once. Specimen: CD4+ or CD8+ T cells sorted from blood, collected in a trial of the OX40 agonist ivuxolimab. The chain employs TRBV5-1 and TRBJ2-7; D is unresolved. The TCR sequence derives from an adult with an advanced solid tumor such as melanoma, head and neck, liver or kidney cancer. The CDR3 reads CASSLAHFNEQYF. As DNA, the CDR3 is TGCGCCAGCAGCTTGGCCCACTTCAACGAGCAGTACTTC.